This TCR beta chain is drawn from a study of blood T cells in healthy people across ages (dated by TCRdb to about 2015). Looking at the study overall: In model experiments, roughly one uniquely barcoded TCR beta cDNA molecule per two T cells was captured by template switching. To avoid experimental bias, donors of different ages were spread randomly across the sequencing lanes. Four age groups were formed from the donors: young (average approximately 17 years), middle-aged (approximately 40), aged (around 62) and long-lived (approximately 78). The study measured age-related changes in TCR beta repertoire diversity using deep sequencing normalized with unique cDNA molecular identifiers. For two donors (one aged 18 to 30 and one aged 80 or older), the study analyzed two additional independent replicas of 1 million unique cDNA reads from the same blood draw. Results the study describes overall, beyond this receptor: Since profiling was done on bulk unsorted PBMCs, naive and antigen-experienced compartments could not be conclusively compared. Compared with the aged group, more naive CD4+ T cells, fewer expanded clones and increased TCR diversity were shown by the long-lived group, suggesting age selection. As age increased, observed TCR beta diversity per million T cells dropped in a roughly linear way, and a significant reduction was already evident by age approximately 40. Total diversity estimates from one million sequenced T cells were considered lower bounds and underestimates. Because donor CMV infection status was unknown, age-related changes in expanded clonotypes were potentially confounded. The percentage of naive T cells measured by flow cytometry correlated strongly with observed TCR beta diversity.

Points on this clonotype: Its antigen target is currently unknown. No much larger clone exists at a distance of one base, and base qualities are not known.

Receptor libraries were prepared by 5' RACE. Data came from an Illumina HiSeq 2500. A second PCR of roughly 6 to 11 cycles was run with a J-beta primer mix and a sample-barcoded 5' primer. Each TCR beta cDNA molecule received a unique molecular identifier from a template-switch 5' adaptor carrying 12 random nucleotides. Each sample yielded at least 3 million CDR3-containing paired-end reads. All of the RNA was converted into first-strand cDNA using the Mint cDNA synthesis kit, with a TRBC-specific oligonucleotide serving as the primer. All cDNA was treated with uracil-DNA glycosylase and then went through a first 18-cycle PCR with the universal primers M1SS and BC2_uni_R. The published analysis was carried out like this. Normalization of each sample was performed by random selection of 1 million high-quality reads, each carrying a distinct molecular identifier. Instead of being binned into consensus sequences, reads with shared molecular identifiers were discarded. MiTCR, run with a Q25 quality threshold and the strictest error-elimination algorithm, handled CDR3 identification, clonotype clustering and error correction. A nonparametric unseen species model with Euler transformation was used to estimate a lower bound on total TCR beta diversity. TCRdb reworked the public reads: Q25 trimming with fastp, MiXCR clone assembly, productive beta chains retained. Rows with a matching CDR3 protein are joined into one entry that keeps the most common DNA and genes. The V and J calls come from TCRdb's annotation, not from the publication. A total of approximately 1,000,000 distinct CDR3 sequences appear in this sample, over 35% of them only once. The top ten clones comprise 15% to 20% of the sample.

Donors were roughly 40 systemically healthy Caucasian individuals from Russia aged roughly 6 to 90 years. Each donor gave 8 to 10 milliliters of peripheral blood, drawn into EDTA-treated Vacutainer tubes. PBMCs were isolated by Ficoll-Paque density-gradient centrifugation, with at least 7 million obtained per sample. Total RNA was extracted from PBMCs with Trizol reagent, with at least 5.5 micrograms obtained per sample. Naive CD45RAhigh/CD27high T cell percentages were measured by flow cytometry on a PBMC aliquot from every donor. The germline V gene sets CDR1 to MDHEN and CDR2 to SYDVKM. From the cysteine up to the phenylalanine, the CDR3 has a length of 15 residues. Of all the DNA, just the CDR3 is kept, 45 bases in frame from base 1. From V the trimming removes 6 bases and from J it removes 4 bases, while the gene matches leave 8 bases of the junction unaccounted for.

The sample comprised blood. This sequence uses TRBV28 and TRBJ1-5; 8 central bases correspond to TRBD1. The TCR was taken from a woman between 55 and 75 years old in good health. The nucleotide sequence reads TGTGCCAGCAGATACGACAGGGGCTGGAATCAGCCCCAGCATTTT. Its translation is CASRYDRGWNQPQHF.